This is a list of T cell receptor beta chains from one sample in a study of Ad26.COV2.S vaccination and SARS-CoV-2 variants. The table came from immunoSEQ multiplex PCR; TCRdb's copy has only in-frame clones and leaves some out. The sample records 300,000 to 350,000 clones, around nine tenths being singletons. Sequencing was performed on peripheral blood, taken in a trial of Ad26.COV2.S vaccine versus placebo. The receptors were gathered from a person aged 18-65 years who received the Ad26.COV2.S COVID-19 vaccine or a placebo. Each CDR3 is given with its conserved first and last residue. The D gene is left open where the match is weak. A row's size may be missing; if present it is once, few, many or a size class.

J | size | D | V | DNA | CDR3
TRBJ2-3 | NA | TRBD2 | TRBV27 | TGTGCCAGCAGGGGACTAGCGTACACAGATACGCAGTATTTT | CASRGLAYTDTQYF
TRBJ2-1 | NA | NA | TRBV6-2/TRBV6-3 | TGTGCCAGCAGCATTGCCGGAGCTTCCAATGAGCAGTTCTTC | CASSIAGASNEQFF
TRBJ2-3 | NA | TRBD2 | TRBV7-2 | TGTGCCAGCAGCCTCGGGGGACTAACGTTGCTAGATACGCAGTATTTT | CASSLGGLTLLDTQYF
TRBJ1-5 | NA | NA | TRBV4-3 | TGCGCCAGCAGCCAAGGACTAACAAGGGATAATCAGCCCCAGCATTTT | CASSQGLTRDNQPQHF
TRBJ2-2 | NA | TRBD1 | TRBV11-2 | TGTGCCAGCAGCTCGGGACAGCCCACCGGGGAGCTGTTTTTT | CASSSGQPTGELFF
TRBJ2-5 | NA | NA | TRBV3-1/TRBV3-2 | TGTGCCAGCAGCCAAGAGAGTCCCCGGGCGACCCAGTACTTC | CASSQESPRATQYF
TRBJ2-3 | NA | TRBD2 | TRBV5-1 | TGCGCCAGCAGCTTGGAGGGACTAGCGGGAGCTAGAGATACGCAGTATTTT | CASSLEGLAGARDTQYF
TRBJ1-2 | NA | NA | TRBV4-1 | TGCGCCAGCAGGGAGGGTCTCCTGGGCTTCCATGGCTACACCTTC | CASREGLLGFHGYTF
TRBJ1-5 | NA | TRBD1 | TRBV7-2 | TGTGCCAGCAGCCCACGGGACAGGGGAAATCAGCCCCAGCATTTT | CASSPRDRGNQPQHF
TRBJ2-5 | NA | NA | TRBV19 | TGTGCCAGTAGTATAGAGGGTTCACTTGGGACCCAGTACTTC | CASSIEGSLGTQYF
TRBJ2-7 | NA | NA | TRBV7-2 | TGTGCCAGCAGCCCCCAAGGGAGCTCCTACGAGCAGTACTTC | CASSPQGSSYEQYF
TRBJ2-6 | once | NA | TRBV9 | TGTGCCAGCAGCGTAACCGGGACTCCTCTCTCTGGGGCCAACGTCCTGACTTTC | CASSVTGTPLSGANVLTF
TRBJ2-5 | NA | TRBD2 | TRBV7-2 | TGTGCCAGCAGCTTAAGGACTAGCGGCTTCCAAGAGACCCAGTACTTC | CASSLRTSGFQETQYF
TRBJ2-3 | NA | NA | TRBV19 | TGTGCCAGTAGTATAGGACAGGCGTCAGATACGCAGTATTTT | CASSIGQASDTQYF
TRBJ2-1 | NA | NA | TRBV4-3 | TGCGCCAGCAGCCAAGATTGGTTTGGACTTACGTCCTACAATGAGCAGTTCTTC | CASSQDWFGLTSYNEQFF
TRBJ1-1 | NA | NA | TRBV3-1/TRBV3-2 | TGTGCCAGCAGCGTGGGGGAGGGTAGGGGAATGAACACTGAAGCTTTCTTT | CASSVGEGRGMNTEAFF
TRBJ1-6 | NA | NA | TRBV2 | TGTGCCAGCAGAATGGCGTTAAATTCACCCCTCCACTTT | CASRMALNSPLHF
TRBJ2-7 | NA | TRBD1 | TRBV3-1/TRBV3-2 | TGTGCCAGCAGCCCCGGACAGGGTTTCAACGAGCAGTACTTC | CASSPGQGFNEQYF
TRBJ2-5 | once | NA | TRBV5-1 | TGCGCCAGCAGCTTGGGGGCGAGCCTGATGGAGACCCAGTACTTC | CASSLGASLMETQYF
TRBJ2-7 | NA | TRBD1 | TRBV29-1 | TGCAGCGTTGGAGGGACAGGGGTCTCCTACGAGCAGTACTTC | CSVGGTGVSYEQYF
TRBJ2-2 | NA | TRBD1 | TRBV18 | TGTGCCAGCTCACTAGCCGGGACAGGGGCGGCCGGGGAGCTGTTTTTT | CASSLAGTGAAGELFF
TRBJ1-2 | NA | NA | TRBV4-1 | TGCGCCAGCAGCCAAGGGGGGCCCGTCTATGGCTACACCTTC | CASSQGGPVYGYTF
TRBJ2-3 | NA | TRBD2 | TRBV6-4 | TGTGCCAGCAGTGGGCTAGCGGGAGGGCAAGATACGCAGTATTTT | CASSGLAGGQDTQYF
TRBJ1-1 | NA | TRBD1 | TRBV2 | TGTGCCAGCAGTGAGTCAGGGGGTAACACTGAAGCTTTCTTT | CASSESGGNTEAFF
TRBJ1-4 | NA | NA | TRBV3-1/TRBV3-2 | TGTGCCAGCAGCCAGGGAAGAAATCCGGGTGAAAAACTGTTTTTT | CASSQGRNPGEKLFF
TRBJ1-2 | NA | TRBD1 | TRBV6-2/TRBV6-3 | TGTGCCAGCAGCGACCGGGACAGGGGAAGTGTGGCCTATGGCTACACCTTC | CASSDRDRGSVAYGYTF
TRBJ2-7 | NA | NA | TRBV21-1 | TGTGCCAGCAGCAACTCGCAGGGGGCCCACGAGCAGTACTTC | CASSNSQGAHEQYF
TRBJ1-4 | NA | TRBD1 | TRBV25-1 | TGTGCCAGCAGGACAGGGGTAACTAATGAAAAACTGTTTTTT | CASRTGVTNEKLFF
TRBJ2-1 | NA | NA | TRBV3-1/TRBV3-2 | TGTGCCAGCAGCCGCATGGGGGGTGAGCAGTTCTTC | CASSRMGGEQFF
TRBJ2-2 | NA | NA | TRBV18 | TGTGCCAGCTCACCACCGGGGACGAGAACAGTCGGGGAGCTGTTTTTT | CASSPPGTRTVGELFF
TRBJ1-1 | once | TRBD1 | TRBV7-2 | TGTGCCAGCAGCTTAGAGACCTACAGGGGCGGGAACACTGAAGCTTTCTTT | CASSLETYRGGNTEAFF
TRBJ2-2 | NA | NA | TRBV7-8 | TGTGCCAGCAGCTCCTATTTCGGGCGCGCCGGGGAGCTGTTTTTT | CASSSYFGRAGELFF
TRBJ2-1 | NA | NA | TRBV11-2 | TGTGCCAGCAGCCCCGAGGGGAGCTCCTACAATGAGCAGTTCTTC | CASSPEGSSYNEQFF
TRBJ1-3 | NA | NA | TRBV7-2 | TGTGCCAGCAGCTTAGGATCAGGGGCTGGAAACACCATATATTTT | CASSLGSGAGNTIYF
TRBJ1-6 | once | NA | TRBV19 | TGTGCCAGTAGTCTTGCAGCTAATTCACCCCTCCACTTT | CASSLAANSPLHF
TRBJ2-2 | NA | TRBD1 | TRBV27 | TGTGCCAGCAGTTTATTGGGGACAGGGGGTACGACCGGGGAGCTGTTTTTT | CASSLLGTGGTTGELFF
TRBJ2-1 | NA | NA | TRBV3-1/TRBV3-2 | TGTGCCAGCAGGAACCGAGGTAGCGATGAGCAGTTCTTC | CASRNRGSDEQFF
TRBJ2-1 | NA | NA | TRBV24-1 | TGTGCCACCAGTGATTTTCCCCTCAATGAGCAGTTCTTC | CATSDFPLNEQFF
TRBJ2-2 | NA | NA | TRBV10-3 | TGTGCCATCAGTGGGACACACACCGGGGAGCTGTTTTTT | CAISGTHTGELFF
TRBJ2-5 | once | TRBD1 | TRBV6-2/TRBV6-3 | TGTGCCAGCAGTTCCTCCGGGACAGGGGGCAAGACCCAGTACTTC | CASSSSGTGGKTQYF
TRBJ2-2 | NA | NA | TRBV28 | TGTGCCAGCAGCCTACTCACGGGACTTCTCACCGGGGAGCTGTTTTTT | CASSLLTGLLTGELFF
TRBJ1-5 | NA | TRBD1 | TRBV6-1 | TGTGCCAGCAGTGAAAAACCCTCCGGACAGGTGAATCAGCCCCAGCATTTT | CASSEKPSGQVNQPQHF
TRBJ1-6 | NA | NA | TRBV19 | TGTGCCAGTAGTATCTACGGGCTCGATTCACCCCTCCACTTT | CASSIYGLDSPLHF
TRBJ1-5 | NA | NA | TRBV10-3 | TGTGCCATCAGTGAGGGAGATCAGCCCCAGCATTTT | CAISEGDQPQHF
TRBJ2-7 | NA | TRBD2 | TRBV6-2/TRBV6-3 | TGTGCCAGCAGTCCGGCCACTCTAGCGGCGTCCTCCTACGAGCAGTACTTC | CASSPATLAASSYEQYF
TRBJ1-1 | NA | TRBD1 | TRBV9 | TGTGCCAGCAGTCGTATCCGGGACAGGGAGGGAGCTTTCTTT | CASSRIRDREGAFF
TRBJ1-6 | NA | NA | TRBV27 | TGTGCCAGCAACTCGGGACACTATAATTCACCCCTCCACTTT | CASNSGHYNSPLHF
TRBJ1-1 | NA | NA | TRBV28 | TGTGCCAGCAGTTTACGGGAAGGTCGACCTATTGAAGCTTTCTTT | CASSLREGRPIEAFF
TRBJ1-1 | NA | TRBD1 | TRBV19 | TGTGCCAGTAGCAGTGACAGGGATACTGAAGCTTTCTTT | CASSSDRDTEAFF
TRBJ2-7 | NA | TRBD2 | TRBV9 | TGTGCCAGCAGTGCCTCGGGCGGGGGCTCCTACGAGCAGTACTTC | CASSASGGGSYEQYF
TRBJ1-1 | few | NA | TRBV27 | TGTGCCAGCTCGAGGAACATGAACACTGAAGCTTTCTTT | CASSRNMNTEAFF
TRBJ1-2 | NA | TRBD1 | TRBV16 | TGTGCCAGCAGCCCCTCCGGGACAGGGGTAGGCTATGGCTACACCTTC | CASSPSGTGVGYGYTF
TRBJ2-1 | once | NA | TRBV4-1 | TGCGCCAGCAGCCAAGCTTCGGGGAGGTACCCCAATGAGCAGTTCTTC | CASSQASGRYPNEQFF
TRBJ1-6 | NA | NA | TRBV27 | TGTGCCAGCAGTTTAAACCGGGCCGGGAATTCACCCCTCCACTTT | CASSLNRAGNSPLHF